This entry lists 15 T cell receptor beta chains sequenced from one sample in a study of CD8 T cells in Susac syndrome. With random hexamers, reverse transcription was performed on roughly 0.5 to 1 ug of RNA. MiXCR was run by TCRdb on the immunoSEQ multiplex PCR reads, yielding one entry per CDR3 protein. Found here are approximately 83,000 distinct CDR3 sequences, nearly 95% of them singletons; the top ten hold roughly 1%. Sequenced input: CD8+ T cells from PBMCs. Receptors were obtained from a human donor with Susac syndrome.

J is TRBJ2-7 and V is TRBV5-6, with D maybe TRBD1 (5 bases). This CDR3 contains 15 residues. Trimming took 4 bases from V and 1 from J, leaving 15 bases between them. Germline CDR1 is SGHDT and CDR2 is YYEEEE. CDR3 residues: CASSGQQEISYEQYF. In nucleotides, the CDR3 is TGTGCCAGCAGCGGGCAACAGGAGATTTCCTACGAGCAGTACTTC.

The DNA of the CDR3 is TGCAGTGCTAGCCCTACTGGGGGCGGGAGCCTGGCGCAGTATTTT. As protein: CSASPTGGGSLAQYF. The rearrangement links TRBV20-1 to TRBJ2-3; TRBD2 might be the D (7 bases). V was cut by 3 bases and J by 10 bases, with 23 bases left in between. CDR1 and CDR2 from the germline V gene are DFQATT and SNEGSKA (reference sequence). The CDR3 is 15 residues long.

CDR3 sequence: CASSPTERKYDEQYF. The DNA for the CDR3 is TGTGCCAGCAGCCCGACCGAGAGAAAATACGACGAGCAGTACTTC. The chain links TRBV13 to TRBJ2-7, with unresolved D. The CDR3 spans 15 residues. V was shortened by 5 bases and J by 5 bases, with 19 bases between the two germline ends. The germline V gene has CDR1 PRHDT and CDR2 FYEKMQ (reference sequence).

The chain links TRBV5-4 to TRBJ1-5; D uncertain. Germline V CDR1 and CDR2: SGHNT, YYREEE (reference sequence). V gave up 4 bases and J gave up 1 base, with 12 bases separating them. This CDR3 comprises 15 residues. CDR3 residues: CASSLRPGSNQPQHF. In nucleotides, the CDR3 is TGTGCCAGCAGCCTGCGGCCAGGAAGCAATCAGCCCCAGCATTTT.

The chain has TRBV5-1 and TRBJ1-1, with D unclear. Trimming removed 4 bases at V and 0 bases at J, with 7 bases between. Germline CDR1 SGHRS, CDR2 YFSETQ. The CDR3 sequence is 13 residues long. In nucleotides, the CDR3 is TGCGCCAGCAGCGAAGAGATGAACACTGAAGCTTTCTTT. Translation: CASSEEMNTEAFF.

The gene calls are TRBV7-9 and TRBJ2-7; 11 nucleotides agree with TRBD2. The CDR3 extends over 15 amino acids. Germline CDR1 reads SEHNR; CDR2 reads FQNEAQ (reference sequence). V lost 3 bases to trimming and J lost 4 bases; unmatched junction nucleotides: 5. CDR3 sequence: CASSLTTSGTYEQYF. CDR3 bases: TGTGCCAGCAGCTTGACGACTAGCGGGACTTACGAGCAGTACTTC.

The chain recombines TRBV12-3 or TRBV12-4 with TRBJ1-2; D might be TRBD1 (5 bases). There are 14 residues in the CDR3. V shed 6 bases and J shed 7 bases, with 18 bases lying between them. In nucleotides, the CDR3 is TGTGCCAGCAGCGGTCGCAGGGTAACGGGTGGCTACACCTTC. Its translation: CASSGRRVTGGYTF.

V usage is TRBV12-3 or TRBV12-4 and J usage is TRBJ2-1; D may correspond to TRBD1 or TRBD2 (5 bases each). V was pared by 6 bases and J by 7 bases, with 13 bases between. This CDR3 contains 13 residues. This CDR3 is CASRPTWGNEQFF. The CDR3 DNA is TGTGCCAGCAGGCCGACCTGGGGGAATGAGCAGTTCTTC.

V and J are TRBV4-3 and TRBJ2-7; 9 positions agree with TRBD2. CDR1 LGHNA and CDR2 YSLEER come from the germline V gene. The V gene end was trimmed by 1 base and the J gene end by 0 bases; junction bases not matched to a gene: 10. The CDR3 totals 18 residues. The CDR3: CASSQAMLTSGNSYEQYF. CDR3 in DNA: TGCGCCAGCAGCCAAGCCATGTTGACTAGCGGTAACTCCTACGAGCAGTACTTC.

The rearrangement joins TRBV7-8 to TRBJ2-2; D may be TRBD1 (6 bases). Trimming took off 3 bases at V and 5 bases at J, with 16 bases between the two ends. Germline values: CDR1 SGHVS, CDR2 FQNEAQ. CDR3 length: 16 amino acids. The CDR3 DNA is TGTGCCAGCAGCTTGAGACAGGTTCCCCCAACCGGGGAGCTGTTTTTT. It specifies CASSLRQVPPTGELFF. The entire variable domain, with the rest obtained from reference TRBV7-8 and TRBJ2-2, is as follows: GAGVSQSPRYKVAKRGQDVALRCDPISGHVSLFWYQQALGQGPEFLTYFQNEAQLDKSGLPSDRFFAERPEGSVSTLKIQRTQQEDSAVYLCASSLRQVPPTGELFFGEGSRLTVL.

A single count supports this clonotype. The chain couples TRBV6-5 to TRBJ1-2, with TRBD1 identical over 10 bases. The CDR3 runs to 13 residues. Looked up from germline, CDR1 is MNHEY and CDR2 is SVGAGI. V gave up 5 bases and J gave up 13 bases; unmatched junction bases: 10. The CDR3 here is CASSGDGTGVGTF. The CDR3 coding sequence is TGTGCCAGCAGTGGCGATGGGACAGGGGTGGGCACCTTC.

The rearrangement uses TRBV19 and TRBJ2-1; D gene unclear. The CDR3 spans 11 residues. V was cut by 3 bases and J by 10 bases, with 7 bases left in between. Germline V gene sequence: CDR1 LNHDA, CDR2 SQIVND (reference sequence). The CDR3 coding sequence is TGTGCCAGTAGTATTGGAACAGAGCAGTTCTTC. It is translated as CASSIGTEQFF.

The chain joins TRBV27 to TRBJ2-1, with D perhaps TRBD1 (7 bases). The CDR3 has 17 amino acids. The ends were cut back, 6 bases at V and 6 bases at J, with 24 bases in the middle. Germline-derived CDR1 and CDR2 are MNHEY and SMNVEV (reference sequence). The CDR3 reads CASRSSSGGIVLNEQFF. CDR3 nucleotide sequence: TGTGCCAGCAGGAGCTCCTCAGGGGGGATCGTACTCAATGAGCAGTTCTTC.

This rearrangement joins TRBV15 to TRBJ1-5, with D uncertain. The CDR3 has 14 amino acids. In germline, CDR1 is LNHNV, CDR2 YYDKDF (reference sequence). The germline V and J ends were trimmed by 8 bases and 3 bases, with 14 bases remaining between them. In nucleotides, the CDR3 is TGTGCCACCCGCGGGGAGGGAAACAATCAGCCCCAGCATTTT. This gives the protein CATRGEGNNQPQHF.

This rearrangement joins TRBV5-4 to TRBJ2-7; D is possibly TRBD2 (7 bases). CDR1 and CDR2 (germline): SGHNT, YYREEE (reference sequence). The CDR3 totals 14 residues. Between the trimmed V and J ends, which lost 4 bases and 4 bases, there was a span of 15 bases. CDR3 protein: CASSEGGSGYEQYF. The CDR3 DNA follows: TGTGCCAGCAGCGAGGGGGGGAGTGGGTACGAGCAGTACTTC. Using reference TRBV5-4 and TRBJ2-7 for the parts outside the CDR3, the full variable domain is ETGVTQSPTHLIKTRGQQVTLRCSSQSGHNTVSWYQQALGQGPQFIFQYYREEENGRGNFPPRFSGLQFPNYSSELNVNALELDDSALYLCASSEGGSGYEQYFGPGTRLTVT.